The 18 T cell receptor beta chains presented below share a single source sample, sequenced in a study of T cell clonotyping in hematopoietic cell transplantation. Assay: immunoSEQ multiplex PCR; the TCRdb copy retains only in-frame clones and omits some. The profile shows under 2,500 clones, approximately 90% of them singletons. The sequencing here drew on PBMCs, taken at the time of graft-versus-host disease after allogeneic stem cell transplant. These receptors all stem from a male patient aged 18-30 years who had an allogeneic stem cell transplant from a related donor, so the T cells may come from the graft donor. Some clones in this sample may be carry-over from other donors' samples.

The CDR3 here is CATSLHEGTGGWGHYTF. CDR3 bases: TGTGCCACCAGCCTCCACGAAGGTACAGGTGGTTGGGGGCACTACACCTTC. V gene TRBV15 combines with J gene TRBJ1-2; D might be TRBD1 (6 bases). Germline V gives CDR1 LNHNV, CDR2 YYDKDF (reference sequence). Trimming stripped 5 bases from V and 10 bases from J, with 29 bases between. The CDR3 runs 17 residues.

V and J are TRBV7-9 and TRBJ2-1; D unresolved. This CDR3 has 13 residues. The V gene's germline CDR1 is SEHNR and CDR2 FQNEAQ (reference sequence). The V end lost 1 base, the J end lost 9 bases, and 10 bases lay between the germline ends. The CDR3 spells CASSLGPLREQFF. Written as DNA, the CDR3 is TGTGCCAGCAGCTTAGGGCCGTTGCGTGAGCAGTTCTTC.

The chain is built from TRBV6-5 and TRBJ1-4; D unclear. The CDR3 length is 15 residues. Germline CDR1 is MNHEY and CDR2 is SVGAGI. The V gene lost 6 bases and the J gene lost 8 bases, with 19 bases spanning the gap. This CDR3 reads CASSRYAQVGEKLFF. In DNA form, the CDR3 reads TGTGCCAGCAGCCGTTACGCCCAGGTTGGAGAAAAACTGTTTTTT.

J is TRBJ1-4 and V is TRBV5-6; D ambiguous. The ends were cut back, 2 bases at V and 8 bases at J, with 10 bases in the middle. The CDR3 length is 13 residues. Germline V CDR1 and CDR2: SGHDT, YYEEEE. The CDR3 coding sequence is TGTGCCAGCAGCTTCGAGTATGGCGAAAAACTGTTTTTT. This encodes CASSFEYGEKLFF.

This chain joins TRBV30 and TRBJ1-1, with D possibly being TRBD1 (5 bases). This CDR3 has 13 amino acids. V was trimmed by 2 bases and J by 4 bases, leaving 11 bases between them. Germline values: CDR1 GTSNPN, CDR2 SVGIG (reference sequence). CDR3 amino acids: CAWSLWGSTEAFF. The CDR3 nucleotides are TGTGCCTGGAGTTTATGGGGCAGCACTGAAGCTTTCTTT.

This clone was recorded once. This rearrangement joins TRBV7-2 to TRBJ2-3; 7 positions agree with TRBD1. J was trimmed by 2 bases and V by 2 bases; bases with no gene match: 16. CDR1 and CDR2 (germline): SGHTA, FQGNSA. This CDR3 has 19 amino acids. CDR3 residues: CASSLLGANRGGNTDTQYF. The CDR3, as DNA: TGTGCCAGCAGCTTACTGGGCGCAAACAGGGGCGGTAACACAGATACGCAGTATTTT.

V usage is TRBV19 and J usage is TRBJ2-3; possibly TRBD1 for D (6 bases). The CDR3 length is 14 residues. V was cut by 6 bases and J by 4 bases, with 14 bases left in between. From germline, CDR1 is LNHDA and CDR2 SQIVND (reference sequence). The CDR3 protein is CASRGAQGSDTQYF. As DNA, the CDR3 is TGTGCCAGTAGGGGGGCTCAAGGCTCAGATACGCAGTATTTT.

The chain recombines TRBV7-2 with TRBJ1-6; possible D gene TRBD1, 6 bases. This CDR3 region has 15 residues. Germline V gives CDR1 SGHTA, CDR2 FQGNSA. Trimming removed 4 bases from V and 9 bases from J, with 16 bases in between. CDR3 coding DNA: TGTGCCAGCAGCTACCTACATACGGACAGTTCACCCCTCCACTTT. Its protein is CASSYLHTDSSPLHF.

J is TRBJ2-1 and V is TRBV12-5, with 13 bases fitting TRBD2. Germline values: CDR1 LGHNT, CDR2 FRNRAP. Trimming at V came to 3 bases and at J to 3 bases, leaving 11 bases not matched to a gene. CDR3 length: 19 residues. CDR3 region: CASGFFHGLAGDLYNEQFF. The CDR3 region has the DNA TGTGCTAGTGGTTTCTTCCACGGACTAGCGGGAGATCTCTACAATGAGCAGTTCTTC.

The chain combines TRBV11-3 with TRBJ2-3, with D perhaps being TRBD1 or TRBD2 (5 bases each). CDR3 length equals 13 residues. Germline CDR1 reads SGHNT; CDR2 reads YENEEA. Trimming cost V 4 bases and J 2 bases, with 7 bases left between them. The CDR3 DNA follows: TGTGCCAGCAGCTGGGGACCCACAGATACGCAGTATTTT. This gives the protein CASSWGPTDTQYF.

The V call is TRBV11-2, the J call TRBJ1-2, with D perhaps TRBD1 (5 bases). The CDR3 extends over 18 amino acids. Germline CDR1 is SGHAT and CDR2 is FQNNGV. Trimming removed 2 bases at V and 3 bases at J, with 22 bases between. CDR3 in amino acids: CASSLKRRAGLYDYGYTF. The CDR3 DNA follows: TGTGCCAGCAGCTTAAAGCGCAGGGCCGGGCTCTATGACTATGGCTACACCTTC.

This chain joins TRBV6-1 and TRBJ1-6; D not resolved. The germline V gene encodes CDR1 MNHNS and CDR2 SASEGT. V dropped 7 bases and J dropped 5 bases, with 3 bases sitting between them. CDR3 length: 11 residues. The CDR3 sequence is CASTHNSPLHF. CDR3 nucleotide sequence: TGTGCCAGCACACATAATTCACCCCTCCACTTT.

This chain uses TRBV19 with TRBJ1-2, with a possible D match to TRBD1 (6 bases). CDR1 LNHDA and CDR2 SQIVND come from the germline V gene (reference sequence). The CDR3 is made up of 14 amino acids. Trimming shortened V by 3 bases and J by 3 bases, and 11 bases separated the two germline ends. The CDR3 loop reads CASSIGGPHYGYTF. In DNA, the CDR3 is TGTGCCAGTAGTATTGGGGGGCCCCACTATGGCTACACCTTC.

V and J are TRBV9 and TRBJ1-1; a weak D match, TRBD1 (5 bases). This CDR3 is 13 amino acids long. Between the trimmed V and J ends, which lost 7 bases and 2 bases, there was a span of 12 bases. The germline V gene encodes CDR1 SGDLS and CDR2 YYNGEE. The CDR3: CASAKGSNTEAFF. CDR3 coding DNA: TGTGCCAGCGCTAAGGGGAGTAACACTGAAGCTTTCTTT. The entire variable domain, with the rest obtained from reference TRBV9 and TRBJ1-1, is as follows: DSGVTQTPKHLITATGQRVTLRCSPRSGDLSVYWYQQSLDQGLQFLIQYYNGEERAKGNILERFSAQQFPDLHSELNLSSLELGDSALYFCASAKGSNTEAFFGQGTRLTVV.

The chain is built from TRBV4-3 and TRBJ2-5, with 7 bases that match TRBD2. Germline trimming cut 0 bases from V and 4 bases from J; bases unmatched to any gene: 5. The length of the CDR3 is 15 residues. The germline V gene encodes CDR1 LGHNA and CDR2 YSLEER. The CDR3 reads CASSQEASGLETQYF. CDR3 bases: TGCGCCAGCAGCCAAGAGGCTAGCGGCCTAGAGACCCAGTACTTC.

V and J are TRBV9 and TRBJ2-2, with unresolved D. V was cut by 0 bases and J by 5 bases, with 5 bases left in between. The CDR3 is 13 residues long. The germline V gene has CDR1 SGDLS and CDR2 YYNGEE. The CDR3, as DNA: TGTGCCAGCAGCGTAGGGCCGACCGGGGAGCTGTTTTTT. Residues: CASSVGPTGELFF.

V is TRBV4-3 and J is TRBJ2-7; D could derive from TRBD1 or TRBD2 (5 bases each). Trimming cost V 4 bases and J 0 bases, with 16 bases left between them. The V gene's germline CDR1 is LGHNA and CDR2 YSLEER. This CDR3 is built from 16 residues. CDR3 sequence reads: CASSRSSSGPSYEQYV. The CDR3 nucleotides read TGCGCCAGCAGCCGATCCAGTTCGGGACCCTCCTACGAGCAGTACGTC.

The V and J genes are TRBV5-8 and TRBJ2-3; TRBD1 might be the D (6 bases). Germline V CDR1 and CDR2: SGHTS, YDEGEE. CDR3 size: 15 residues. The V end lost 4 bases, the J end lost 0 bases, and 12 bases lay between the germline ends. This CDR3 is CASSLGQRSTDTQYF. DNA of the CDR3: TGTGCCAGCAGCCTCGGACAGCGTAGCACAGATACGCAGTATTTT.